This T cell receptor beta chain is from a study of human T cells and chemical hapten exposure. Study-level points and caveats: Positively correlated with patch test score were the counts of PT1 expanded TCRs. Donors had alopecia, so their immune response may differ from healthy people's.

TCRdb re-derived calls from the RACE reads in MiXCR, one entry per CDR3 protein. The sample includes 87,000 or so distinct CDR3 sequences, nearly 10% of them seen just once. As regards this clonotype: The antigen remains unidentified.

Germline V gives CDR1 GTSNPN, CDR2 SVGIG (reference sequence). The CDR3 consists of 15 residues. The V gene lost 1 base and the J gene lost 4 bases, with 16 bases spanning the gap. The time point here: pre-sensitization, week 0. Treatment meaning: therapeutic diphenylcyclopropenone sensitization with weekly scalp DPC. Sequenced here: whole blood, sampled in connection with sensitization to the hapten diphenylcyclopropenone (DPC). This TCR derives from a middle-aged woman with alopecia areata. Some clones in this sample may be carry-over from other donors' samples. V and J are TRBV30 and TRBJ2-5; D may be TRBD2 (6 bases). CDR3 coding DNA: TGTGCCTGGAGTGCCGGAGGGCTAGAGGGAGAGACCCAGTACTTC. Amino acid sequence: CAWSAGGLEGETQYF.